The clone carrying this TCR beta chain was seen only once. Its antigen is unidentified. This sample is drawn from a study of vaccination effects on CD4 cells after COVID-19. Per germline, CDR1 KGHSH and CDR2 LQKENI. The ends were cut back, 3 bases at V and 3 bases at J, with 8 bases in the middle. The CDR3 spans 13 residues. Sequencing was performed with immunoSEQ multiplex PCR; in TCRdb, only in-frame clones are kept and a portion is missing. The sample records roughly 27,000 clones, roughly 85% being singletons. The study, taken as a whole, reports: Early post-infection timepoints were absent, and convalescent patients were few.

Prior to sequencing, the ViraFEST assay stimulated PBMC with viral peptide pools, which expanded the antigen-specific CD4+ T cells. After about 10 days in culture, the CD4+ T cells were isolated. Subjects were given two BNT162b2 or mRNA-1273 vaccine doses. This TCR was sampled from a human donor who received a COVID-19 vaccine. Some clones in this sample may be carry-over from other donors' samples. The chain is built from TRBV18 and TRBJ2-5, with a tentative D call TRBD1 (5 bases). The material sequenced was CD4+ T cells from PBMCs cultured with SARS-CoV-2 spike peptides, taken after COVID-19 vaccination. CDR3 residues: CASSPTGKETQYF. The CDR3 nucleotides read TGTGCCAGCTCACCCACAGGAAAAGAGACCCAGTACTTC.